The 10 T cell receptor beta chains below come from one sample, sequenced in a study of cytomegalovirus exposure and HLA in healthy donors. 60 Vbeta and 13 Jbeta primers were used in PCR. This table comes from immunoSEQ multiplex PCR, and its TCRdb copy is limited to in-frame clones, with some not included. The profile shows under 95,000 clones, about four fifths of them singletons. The sequenced sample was PBMCs. These TCRs come from a middle-aged woman in good health and CMV-seropositive.

The V and J genes are TRBV30 and TRBJ2-7; TRBD2 matches at 9 bases. V lost 4 bases and J lost 5; bases outside the gene matches: 12. Per the germline V gene, CDR1 is GTSNPN and CDR2 is SVGIG (reference sequence). The CDR3 contains 15 residues. The CDR3 loop is CAWKGAGGPVHEQYF. CDR3 DNA sequence: TGTGCCTGGAAAGGTGCGGGAGGGCCAGTCCACGAGCAGTACTTC.

CDR3 sequence: CASSWWTGGEQYF. The CDR3 nucleotides are TGTGCCAGCAGCTGGTGGACAGGGGGCGAGCAGTACTTC. V gene TRBV5-4 combines with J gene TRBJ2-7; 10 bases line up with TRBD1. V lost 3 bases and J lost 6; bases outside the gene matches: 3. Looked up from germline, CDR1 is SGHNT and CDR2 is YYREEE (reference sequence). The CDR3 has 13 residues.

A single count supports this clone. The gene calls are TRBV29-1 and TRBJ2-7; D remains ambiguous. Per the germline V gene, CDR1 is SQVTM and CDR2 is ANQGSEA. The CDR3 has 14 residues. V gave up 4 bases and J gave up 1 base, with 14 bases separating them. In DNA form, the CDR3 reads TGCAGCGTTGTTTTCCCCCCCGGGTCCTACGAGCAGTACTTC. It is translated as CSVVFPPGSYEQYF.

V is TRBV13 and J is TRBJ2-2; TRBD1 matches at 7 bases. V lost 4 bases and J lost 4; bases outside the gene matches: 6. The CDR3 runs 15 residues. Germline CDR1 and CDR2: PRHDT and FYEKMQ (reference sequence). The CDR3 protein is CASSSGQDFTGELFF. The CDR3 DNA sequence: TGTGCCAGCAGCTCCGGACAGGACTTCACCGGGGAGCTGTTTTTT. The full variable domain, its missing parts supplied by reference TRBV13 and TRBJ2-2, is AAGVIQSPRHLIKEKRETATLKCYPIPRHDTVYWYQQGPGQDPQFLISFYEKMQSDKGSIPDRFSAQQFSDYHSELNMSSLELGDSALYFCASSSGQDFTGELFFGEGSRLTVL.

The V call is TRBV6-5, the J call TRBJ2-1; D is undetermined. Germline V gene lookup returns CDR1 MNHEY and CDR2 SVGAGI. V was trimmed by 6 bases and J by 8 bases, leaving 17 bases between them. This CDR3 region has 14 residues. CDR3 nucleotide sequence: TGTGCCAGCAGCTACGGGCAGCTGTTCTATGAGCAGTTCTTC. Encoded protein: CASSYGQLFYEQFF.

The rearrangement links TRBV6-5 to TRBJ2-6; D is uncertain. Germline CDR1 is MNHEY and CDR2 is SVGAGI. This CDR3 contains 14 residues. Trimming shortened V by 6 bases and J by 4 bases, and 10 bases separated the two germline ends. Written as DNA, the CDR3 is TGTGCCAGCAGACCCTCCGGGGGGGCCAACGTCCTGACTTTC. Its translation is CASRPSGGANVLTF.

The chain links TRBV4-2 to TRBJ1-1; tentative D call: TRBD1 (6 bases). Germline CDR1 is LGHNA and CDR2 is YNFKEQ. The V gene lost 1 base and the J gene lost 6 bases, with 6 bases spanning the gap. This CDR3 has 12 amino acids. For the CDR3, the DNA is TGTGCCAGCAGCCAAGGGACAGCTGAAGCTTTCTTT. This sequence encodes CASSQGTAEAFF.

V is TRBV7-6 and J is TRBJ2-7; D remains ambiguous. CDR1 and CDR2 from the germline V gene are SGHVS and FNYEAQ. The V gene lost 0 bases and the J gene lost 5 bases, with 11 bases spanning the gap. The CDR3 runs to 14 residues. CDR3 sequence (DNA): TGTGCCAGCAGCTTAGCCCTAGGATTCCACGAGCAGTACTTC. The encoded protein is CASSLALGFHEQYF.

CDR3 DNA sequence: TGTGCCAGCAGTTGGACAGCAAACTCTGGGGCCAACGTCCTGACTTTC. Translation: CASSWTANSGANVLTF. The V gene is TRBV5-5, the J gene TRBJ2-6, with D perhaps matching TRBD1 (6 bases). The V end lost 5 bases, the J end lost 0 bases, and 12 bases lay between the germline ends. CDR3 length: 16 residues. Germline V lookup: CDR1 SGHKS, CDR2 YYEKEE (reference sequence).

This chain links TRBV6-5 with TRBJ1-1; D uncertain. This CDR3 region has 13 residues. Trimming left V 6 bases short and J 1 base short, with 9 bases between. CDR1 MNHEY and CDR2 SVGAGI come from the germline V gene. This CDR3 reads CASRPRENTEAFF. CDR3 nucleotides: TGTGCCAGCAGGCCACGGGAGAACACTGAAGCTTTCTTT.